The T cell receptor (delta chain) described here comes from a study of gamma delta lymphoproliferative disorders and STAT genes. Overall study: Delta libraries were made per EuroClonality-NGS working group procedure.

Findings of the study overall: Most major patient clonotypes were shared with at least one healthy donor.

Genomic DNA from isolated PBMCs served as the sequencing template. This clone qualifies as large. The antigen is not known. Other DNA sequences in the same sample also yield this CDR3. TCRdb re-called the multiplex PCR reads using CATT. The sample lists about 3,800 delta-chain clones, about 1% seen once, with around 20% in the top ten. CDR3 length: 15 residues. CDR1 and CDR2 (germline): GEAIGNYY, EKD. The V gene lost 0 bases and the J gene lost 3 bases, with 10 bases spanning the gap. The specimen sequenced was blood. This TCR was sampled from a human donor in good health. The gene calls are TRDV2 and TRDJ2; D unresolved. Written as DNA, the CDR3 is TGTGCCTGTGACACCGTAGGTGGAGTGACAGCACAACTCTTCTTT. Translating it yields CACDTVGGVTAQLFF.